This TCR beta chain was retrieved from a study of T cell responses to AZD1222 COVID-19 vaccine. Some clones are missing from TCRdb's copy, which holds only in-frame ones; the method was immunoSEQ multiplex PCR. The data contain about 100,000 clones, roughly 90% of them singletons. The ends were cut back, 1 base at V and 0 bases at J, with 7 bases in the middle. CDR3 length: 15 residues. Germline V gene data show CDR1 as SGHTA and CDR2 as FQGNSA. The sample holds one count of this clone. V is TRBV7-2 and J is TRBJ2-1; D not certain. This TCR was recovered from an adult in good health. The sample was peripheral blood, taken on day 0 of AZD1222 vaccination. DNA of the CDR3: TGTGCCAGCAGCTTAGAAACCTACTCCTACAATGAGCAGTTCTTC. Protein product: CASSLETYSYNEQFF.